This entry concerns a single T cell receptor (beta chain). Its antigen is currently unknown. These data belong to a study of shared clonotypes between healthy human individuals. The assay was immunoSEQ multiplex PCR, and TCRdb's table has in-frame clones only and misses some. Among roughly 2 million clones listed, 90% to 97% were seen once. The CDR3 is made up of 14 amino acids. Broader study findings: An effect of sequencing depth on clonotype sharing among donors was expected.

The sequence was collected from a man in his late teens or twenties in good health. This chain links TRBV21-1 with TRBJ2-7. TRBV21-1 constitutes a pseudogene. Sequencing used naive CD4+ T cells sorted from blood. Subset given: CD45RA+ positively selected. The CDR3 sequence: CASSKESSTSEQYF. The CDR3 coding sequence is TGTGCCAGCAGCAAAGAGAGCAGCACGAGCGAGCAGTACTTC.